This T cell receptor beta chain was recorded in a study of blood T cell repertoires in COVID-19. On the study more broadly: The study drew acute and convalescent COVID-19 samples from the United States, Italy and Spain.

CDR1 is SEHNR and CDR2 is FQNEAQ in the germline V gene (reference sequence). There are 14 residues in the CDR3. V lost 5 bases to trimming and J lost 6 bases, with 16 bases between them. Per the authors' pipeline: Cell counts per sample came from amplifying reference gene primers. Clones were read by immunoSEQ multiplex PCR, and TCRdb kept only the in-frame ones, dropping some. The V and J calls and clone size come from that table; D and trimming were worked out from the DNA. The sample has roughly 300,000 clones, about 85% seen once. All enrollees were about 18 to 95 years old and from under 25 US areas.

This TCR came from a woman under 40 who had recovered from COVID-19. Sequenced: PBMCs or T cells enriched from blood (not recorded which). The chain carries TRBV7-9 and TRBJ1-2, with D tentatively TRBD1 (6 bases). The CDR3 coding sequence is TGTGCCAGCAGCCAAATACAGGGTTTGCATGGCTACACCTTC. It is translated as CASSQIQGLHGYTF.